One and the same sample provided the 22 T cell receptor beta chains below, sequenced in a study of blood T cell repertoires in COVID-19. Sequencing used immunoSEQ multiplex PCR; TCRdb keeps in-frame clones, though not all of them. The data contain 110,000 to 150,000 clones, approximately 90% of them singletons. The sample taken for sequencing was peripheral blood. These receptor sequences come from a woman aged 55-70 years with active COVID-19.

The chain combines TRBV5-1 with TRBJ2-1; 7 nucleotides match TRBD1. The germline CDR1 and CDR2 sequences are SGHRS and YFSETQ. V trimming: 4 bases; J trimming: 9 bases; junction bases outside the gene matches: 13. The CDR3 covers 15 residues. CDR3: CASSTTDRWAGEQFF. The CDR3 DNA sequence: TGCGCCAGCAGCACAACGGACAGGTGGGCCGGTGAGCAGTTCTTC.

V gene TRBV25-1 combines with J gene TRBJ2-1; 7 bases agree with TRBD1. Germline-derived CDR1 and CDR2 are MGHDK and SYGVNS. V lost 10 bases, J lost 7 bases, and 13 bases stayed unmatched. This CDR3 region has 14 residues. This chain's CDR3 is CATSRQGMGNEQFF. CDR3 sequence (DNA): TGTGCCACCTCTAGACAGGGAATGGGTAATGAGCAGTTCTTC. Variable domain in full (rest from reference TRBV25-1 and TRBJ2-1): EADIYQTPRYLVIGTGKKITLECSQTMGHDKMYWYQQDPGMELHLIHYSYGVNSTEKGDLSSESTVSRIRTEHFPLTLESARPSHTSQYLCATSRQGMGNEQFFGPGTRLTVL.

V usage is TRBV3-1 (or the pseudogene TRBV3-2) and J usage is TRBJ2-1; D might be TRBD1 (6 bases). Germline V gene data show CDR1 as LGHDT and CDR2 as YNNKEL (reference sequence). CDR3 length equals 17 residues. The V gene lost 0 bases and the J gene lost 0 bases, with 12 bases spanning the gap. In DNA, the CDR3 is TGTGCCAGCAGCCAAGATGGGGGCCCCAGCTCCTACAATGAGCAGTTCTTC. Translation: CASSQDGGPSSYNEQFF.

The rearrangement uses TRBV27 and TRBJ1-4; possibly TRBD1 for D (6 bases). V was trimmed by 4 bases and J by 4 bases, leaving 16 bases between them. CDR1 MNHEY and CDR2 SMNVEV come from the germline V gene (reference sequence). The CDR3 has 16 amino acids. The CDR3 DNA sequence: TGTGCCAGCAGTTCCCCGACAGGACAGCTTAATGAAAAACTGTTTTTT. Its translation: CASSSPTGQLNEKLFF.

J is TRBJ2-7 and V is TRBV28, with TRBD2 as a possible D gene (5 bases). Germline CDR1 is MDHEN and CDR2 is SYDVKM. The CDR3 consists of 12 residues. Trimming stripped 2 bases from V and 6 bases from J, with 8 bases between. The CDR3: CASSLPTTEQYF. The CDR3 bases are TGTGCCAGCAGTTTACCGACTACCGAGCAGTACTTC.

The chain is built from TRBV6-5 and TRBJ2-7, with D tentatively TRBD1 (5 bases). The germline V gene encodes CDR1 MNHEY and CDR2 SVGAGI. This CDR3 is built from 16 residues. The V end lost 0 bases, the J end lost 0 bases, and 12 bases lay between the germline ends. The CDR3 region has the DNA TGTGCCAGCAGTTACTCAACAGGTAGAAGCTCCTACGAGCAGTACTTC. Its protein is CASSYSTGRSSYEQYF.

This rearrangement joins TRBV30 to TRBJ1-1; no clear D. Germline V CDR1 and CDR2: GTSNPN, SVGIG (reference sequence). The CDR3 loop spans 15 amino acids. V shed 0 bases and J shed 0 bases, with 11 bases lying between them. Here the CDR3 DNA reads TGTGCCTGGAGTGTCGGACTCACCTTGAACACTGAAGCTTTCTTT. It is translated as CAWSVGLTLNTEAFF.

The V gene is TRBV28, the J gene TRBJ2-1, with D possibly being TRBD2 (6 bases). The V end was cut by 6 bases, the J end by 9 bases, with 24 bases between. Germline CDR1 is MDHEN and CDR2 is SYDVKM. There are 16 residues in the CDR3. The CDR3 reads CASSPWGTGVQGEQFF. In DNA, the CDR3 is TGTGCCAGCAGCCCTTGGGGGACTGGGGTTCAAGGTGAGCAGTTCTTC.

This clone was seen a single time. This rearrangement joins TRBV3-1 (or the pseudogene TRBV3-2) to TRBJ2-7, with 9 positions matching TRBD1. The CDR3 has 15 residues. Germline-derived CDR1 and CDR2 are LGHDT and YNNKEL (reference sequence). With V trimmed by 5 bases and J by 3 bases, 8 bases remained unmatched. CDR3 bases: TGTGCCAGCAGCACAGGGGGCGTATGGTACTACGAGCAGTACTTC. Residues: CASSTGGVWYYEQYF.

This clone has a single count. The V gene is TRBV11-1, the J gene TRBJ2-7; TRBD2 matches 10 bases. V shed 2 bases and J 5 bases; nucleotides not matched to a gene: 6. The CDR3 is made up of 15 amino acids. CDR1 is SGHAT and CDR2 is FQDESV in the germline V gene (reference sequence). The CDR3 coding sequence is TGTGCCAGCAGCTTACCAGCGGGAGGGATACACGAGCAGTACTTC. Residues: CASSLPAGGIHEQYF. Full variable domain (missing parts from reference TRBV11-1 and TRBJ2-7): EAEVAQSPRYKITEKSQAVAFWCDPISGHATLYWYRQILGQGPELLVQFQDESVVDDSQLPKDRFSAERLKGVDSTLKIQPAELGDSAMYLCASSLPAGGIHEQYFGPGTRLTVT.

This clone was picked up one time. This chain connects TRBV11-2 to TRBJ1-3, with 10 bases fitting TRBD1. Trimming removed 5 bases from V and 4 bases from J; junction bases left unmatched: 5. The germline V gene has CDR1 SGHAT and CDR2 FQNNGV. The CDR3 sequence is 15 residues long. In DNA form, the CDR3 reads TGTGCCAGCAGCCCCGGGGACAGGGGAGGAAACACCATATATTTT. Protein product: CASSPGDRGGNTIYF.

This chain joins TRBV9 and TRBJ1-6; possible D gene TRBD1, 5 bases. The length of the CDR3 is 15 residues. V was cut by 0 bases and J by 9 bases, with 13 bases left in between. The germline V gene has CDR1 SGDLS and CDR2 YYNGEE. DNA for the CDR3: TGTGCCAGCAGCGTAGGAGGGACTTGGGTTTCACCCCTCCACTTT. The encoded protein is CASSVGGTWVSPLHF.

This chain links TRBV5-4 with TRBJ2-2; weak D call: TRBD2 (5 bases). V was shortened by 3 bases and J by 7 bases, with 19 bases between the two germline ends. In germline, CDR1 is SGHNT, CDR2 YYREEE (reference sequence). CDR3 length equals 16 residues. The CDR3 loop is CASSSRSRAGSGELFF. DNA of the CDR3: TGTGCCAGCAGCTCCCGGTCGAGGGCAGGTAGCGGGGAGCTGTTTTTT.

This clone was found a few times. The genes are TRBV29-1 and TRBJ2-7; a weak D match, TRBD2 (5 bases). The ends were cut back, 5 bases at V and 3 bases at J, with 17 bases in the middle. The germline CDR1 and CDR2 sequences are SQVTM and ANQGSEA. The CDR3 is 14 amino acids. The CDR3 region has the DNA TGCAGCGTTATGCCCGGGGTAGCCAACTACGAGCAGTACTTC. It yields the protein CSVMPGVANYEQYF.

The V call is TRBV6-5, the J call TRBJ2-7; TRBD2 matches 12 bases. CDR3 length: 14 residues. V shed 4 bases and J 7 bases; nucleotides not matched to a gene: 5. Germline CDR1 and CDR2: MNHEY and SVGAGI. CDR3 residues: CASSLGTSGLEQYF. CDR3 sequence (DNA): TGTGCCAGCAGTTTGGGGACTAGCGGGCTGGAGCAGTACTTC.

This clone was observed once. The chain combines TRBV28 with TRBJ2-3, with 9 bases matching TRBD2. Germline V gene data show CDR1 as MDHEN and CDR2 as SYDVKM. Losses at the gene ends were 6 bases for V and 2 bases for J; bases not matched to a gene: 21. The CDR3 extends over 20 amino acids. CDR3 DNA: TGTGCCAGCAGCCCCACGGGGATCTCGACTAGCGGCGAATACACAGATACGCAGTATTTT. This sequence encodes CASSPTGISTSGEYTDTQYF.

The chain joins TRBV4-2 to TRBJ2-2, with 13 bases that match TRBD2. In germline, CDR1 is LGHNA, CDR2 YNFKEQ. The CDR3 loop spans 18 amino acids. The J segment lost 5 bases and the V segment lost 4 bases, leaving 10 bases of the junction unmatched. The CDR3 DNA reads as TGTGCCAGCAGCCTCGGACTAGCGGGAGTAAAAAGGACCGGGGAGCTGTTTTTT. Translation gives CASSLGLAGVKRTGELFF.

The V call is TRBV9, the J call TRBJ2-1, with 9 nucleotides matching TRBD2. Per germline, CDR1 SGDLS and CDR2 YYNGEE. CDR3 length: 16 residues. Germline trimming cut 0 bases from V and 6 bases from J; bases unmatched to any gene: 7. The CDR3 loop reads CASSVGSSGIGNEQFF. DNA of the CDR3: TGTGCCAGCAGCGTAGGATCTAGCGGGATCGGCAATGAGCAGTTCTTC.

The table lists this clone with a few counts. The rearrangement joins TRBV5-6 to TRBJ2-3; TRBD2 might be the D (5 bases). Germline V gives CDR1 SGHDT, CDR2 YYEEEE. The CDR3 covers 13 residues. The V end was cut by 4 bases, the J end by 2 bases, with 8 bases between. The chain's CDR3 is CASSLRDTDTQYF. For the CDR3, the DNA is TGTGCCAGCAGCCTACGGGACACAGATACGCAGTATTTT.

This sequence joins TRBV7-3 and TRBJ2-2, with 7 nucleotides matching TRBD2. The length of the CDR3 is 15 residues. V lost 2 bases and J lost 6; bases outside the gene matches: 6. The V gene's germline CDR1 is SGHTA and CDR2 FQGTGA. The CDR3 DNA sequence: TGTGCCAGCAGCTTAGCGGGAGTACTGGCCGGGGAGCTGTTTTTT. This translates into CASSLAGVLAGELFF.

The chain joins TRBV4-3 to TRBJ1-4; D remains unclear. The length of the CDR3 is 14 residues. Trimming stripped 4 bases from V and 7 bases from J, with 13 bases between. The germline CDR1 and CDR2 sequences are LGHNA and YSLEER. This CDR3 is CASSRGRSGEKLFF. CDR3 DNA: TGCGCCAGCAGCCGAGGAAGGTCTGGTGAAAAACTGTTTTTT.

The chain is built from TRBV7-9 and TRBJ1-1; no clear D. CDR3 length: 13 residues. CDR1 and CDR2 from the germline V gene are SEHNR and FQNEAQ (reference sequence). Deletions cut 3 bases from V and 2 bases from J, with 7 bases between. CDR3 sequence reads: CASSLAENTEAFF. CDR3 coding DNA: TGTGCCAGCAGCTTGGCAGAAAACACTGAAGCTTTCTTT.